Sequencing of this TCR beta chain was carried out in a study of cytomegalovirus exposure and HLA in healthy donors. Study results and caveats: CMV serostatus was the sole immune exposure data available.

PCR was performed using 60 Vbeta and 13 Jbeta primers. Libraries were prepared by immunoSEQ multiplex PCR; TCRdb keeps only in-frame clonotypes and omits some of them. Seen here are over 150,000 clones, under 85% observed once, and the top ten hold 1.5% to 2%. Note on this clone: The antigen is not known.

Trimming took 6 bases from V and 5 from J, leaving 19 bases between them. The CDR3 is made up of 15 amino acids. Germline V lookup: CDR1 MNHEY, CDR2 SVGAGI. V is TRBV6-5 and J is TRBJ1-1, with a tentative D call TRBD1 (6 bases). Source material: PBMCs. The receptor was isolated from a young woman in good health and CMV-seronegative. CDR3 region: CASSLGPQGGTEAFF. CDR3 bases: TGTGCCAGCAGCCTCGGCCCACAGGGAGGGACTGAAGCTTTCTTT.